Following are 5 T cell receptor beta chains from one sample sequenced in a study of regulatory T cells in long-lasting Graves disease. Indicated time point: persistent/refractory GD, antithyroid drugs over 5 years with positive TRAb. Extracted PBMC RNA gave rise to the TCR library. According to the study, TCR beta libraries were built with iRepertoire HTBI primers and CDR3-region Arm-PCR. TCRdb called the multiplex PCR reads again in MiXCR, with one record for every CDR3 protein. The profile shows around 400,000 distinct CDR3 sequences, 20% to 25% of them singletons. Sequenced material: peripheral blood mononuclear cells (PBMCs), taken when the disease was refractory, from a patient treated with antithyroid drugs. The receptors derive from a female donor with Graves disease.

This clonotype was picked up many times. The chain joins TRBV11-2 to TRBJ1-2; no reliable D call. Germline CDR1 SGHAT, CDR2 FQNNGV. This CDR3 has 13 residues. V lost 4 bases, J lost 7 bases, and 13 bases lay in between. The CDR3 protein is CASSWEGRSGYTF. The CDR3 coding sequence is TGTGCCAGCAGCTGGGAGGGAAGGAGTGGCTACACCTTC.

This clonotype was observed once. CDR3 in amino acids: CASSSSGFSGANVLTF. The CDR3 bases are TGTGCCAGCAGCTCTAGCGGGTTCTCTGGGGCCAACGTCCTGACTTTC. The chain uses TRBV7-2 and TRBJ2-6; TRBD2 aligns across 8 bases. J lost 0 bases, V lost 4 bases, and 2 bases had no gene match. From germline, CDR1 is SGHTA and CDR2 FQGNSA. The CDR3 totals 16 residues.

This clonotype showed up many times. The rearrangement uses TRBV7-9 and TRBJ1-4, with D unclear. Trimming removed 0 bases from V and 4 bases from J, with 12 bases in between. CDR3 length: 16 amino acids. Germline V CDR1 and CDR2: SEHNR, FQNEAQ (reference sequence). The CDR3 protein is CASSLATGAHNEKLFF. Written as DNA, the CDR3 is TGTGCCAGCAGCTTAGCGACTGGAGCTCATAATGAAAAACTGTTTTTT. The full variable domain, rest sourced from reference TRBV7-9 and TRBJ1-4, is DTGVSQNPRHKITKRGQNVTFRCDPISEHNRLYWYRQTLGQGPEFLTYFQNEAQLEKSRLLSDRFSAERPKGSFSTLEIQRTEQGDSAMYLCASSLATGAHNEKLFFGSGTQLSVL.

This clonotype was counted between two and nine times. The rearrangement links TRBV5-4 to TRBJ1-1; the D is unclear. The V gene lost 3 bases and the J gene lost 4 bases, with 13 bases spanning the gap. This CDR3 is 14 amino acids long. Looked up from germline, CDR1 is SGHNT and CDR2 is YYREEE (reference sequence). DNA for the CDR3: TGTGCCAGCAGCTCCCTGACATTTAGCACTGAAGCTTTCTTT. This gives the protein CASSSLTFSTEAFF.

This clonotype has a count of ten or more. This chain connects TRBV20-1 to TRBJ2-7; perhaps D is TRBD1 or TRBD2 (5 bases each). This CDR3 region has 14 residues. The V end lost 6 bases, the J end lost 4 bases, and 19 bases lay between the germline ends. Per germline, CDR1 DFQATT and CDR2 SNEGSKA (reference sequence). The DNA of the CDR3 is TGCAGTGCCTCCCGGGACCAGGGTCATTACGAGCAGTACTTC. It codes for CSASRDQGHYEQYF.